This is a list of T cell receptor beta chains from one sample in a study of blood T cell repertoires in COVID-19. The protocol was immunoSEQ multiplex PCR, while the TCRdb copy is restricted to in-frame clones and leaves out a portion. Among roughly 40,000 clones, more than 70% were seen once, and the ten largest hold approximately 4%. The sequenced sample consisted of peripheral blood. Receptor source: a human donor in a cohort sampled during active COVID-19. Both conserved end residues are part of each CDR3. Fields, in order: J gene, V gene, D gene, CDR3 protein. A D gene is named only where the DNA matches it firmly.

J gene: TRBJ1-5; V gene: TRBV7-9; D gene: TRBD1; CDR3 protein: CASSLGSGGGQPQHF
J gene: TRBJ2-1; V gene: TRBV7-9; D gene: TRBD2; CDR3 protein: CASGTSGGLPINEQFF
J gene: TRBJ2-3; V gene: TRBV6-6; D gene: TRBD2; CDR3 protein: CASSYSAGGVDTQYF
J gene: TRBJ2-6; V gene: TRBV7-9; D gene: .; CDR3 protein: CASSLDRSTTTGANVLTF
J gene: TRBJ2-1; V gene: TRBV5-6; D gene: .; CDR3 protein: CASSSMGQVVYNEQFF
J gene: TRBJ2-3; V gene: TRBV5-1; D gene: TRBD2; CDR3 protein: CASSPRTSGSTDTQYF
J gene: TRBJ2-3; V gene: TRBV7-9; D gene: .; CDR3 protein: CASWGPFPTDTQYF
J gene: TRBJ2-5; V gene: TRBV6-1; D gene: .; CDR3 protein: CASSEVFGSQETQYF
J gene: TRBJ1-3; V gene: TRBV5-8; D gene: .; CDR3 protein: CASRRQGRESSGNTIYF
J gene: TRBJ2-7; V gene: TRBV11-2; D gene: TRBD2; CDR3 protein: CASSPSGGTYEQYF